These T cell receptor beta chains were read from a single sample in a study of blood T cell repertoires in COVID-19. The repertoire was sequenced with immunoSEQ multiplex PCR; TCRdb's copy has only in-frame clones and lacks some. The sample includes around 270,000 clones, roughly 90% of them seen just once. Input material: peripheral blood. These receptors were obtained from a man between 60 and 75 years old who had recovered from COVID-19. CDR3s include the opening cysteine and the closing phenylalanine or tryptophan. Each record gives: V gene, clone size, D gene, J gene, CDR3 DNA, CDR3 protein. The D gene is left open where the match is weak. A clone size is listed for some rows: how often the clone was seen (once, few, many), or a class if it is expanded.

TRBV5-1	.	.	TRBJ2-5	TGCGCCAGCAGTCAGGCGGGGCCCCAGCAGACCCAGTACTTC	CASSQAGPQQTQYF
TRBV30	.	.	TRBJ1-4	TGTGCCTGGAGTGTAACCGGGTATAATGAAAAACTGTTTTTT	CAWSVTGYNEKLFF
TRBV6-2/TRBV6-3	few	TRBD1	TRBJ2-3	TGTGCCAGCAGTTACCCCCCGGGACAGGGCACAGATACGCAGTATTTT	CASSYPPGQGTDTQYF
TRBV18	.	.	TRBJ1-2	TGTGCCAGCTCACCACCTCCCGGGGAAAACTATGGCTACACCTTC	CASSPPPGENYGYTF
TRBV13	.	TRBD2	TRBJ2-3	TGTGCCAGCAGCCGTCGGGGGGGCAGTTCCACAGATACGCAGTATTTT	CASSRRGGSSTDTQYF
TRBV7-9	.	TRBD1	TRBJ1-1	TGTGCCAGCAGCTTAGCCGGGACAGGTGAAGCTTTCTTT	CASSLAGTGEAFF
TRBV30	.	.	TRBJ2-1	TGTGCCTGGACCGGGTTCGGGGAATTTCACAATGAGCAGTTCTTC	CAWTGFGEFHNEQFF
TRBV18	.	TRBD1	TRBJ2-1	TGTGCCACCACGGGACAGGGTCACAATGAGCAGTTCTTC	CATTGQGHNEQFF
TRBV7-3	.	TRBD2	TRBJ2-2	TGTGCCAGCAGCTCCGGGACTAGCGGGGCGAACACCGGGGAGCTGTTTTTT	CASSSGTSGANTGELFF
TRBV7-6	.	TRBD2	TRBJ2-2	TGTGCCAGCAGCCCCCGGAGAAGCGGGGGGGCCTTGGCCGGGGAGCTGTTTTTT	CASSPRRSGGALAGELFF
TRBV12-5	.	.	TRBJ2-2	TGTGCTAGTAGGAGCGGGACAGGGAACACCGGGGAGCTGTTTTTT	CASRSGTGNTGELFF
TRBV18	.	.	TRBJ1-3	TGTGCCAGCTCTTCGCCCGATGACATAGCTGGAAACACCATATATTTT	CASSSPDDIAGNTIYF
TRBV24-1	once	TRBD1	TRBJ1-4	TGTGCCACCAGTGACGGGACAGGGGGCATCGAAAAACTGTTTTTT	CATSDGTGGIEKLFF
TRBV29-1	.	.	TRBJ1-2	TGCAGCGTTGAGTTTGGGGGAGGAAATGGCTACACCTTC	CSVEFGGGNGYTF
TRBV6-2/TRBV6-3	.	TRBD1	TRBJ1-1	TGTGCCAGCAGTTACTCTAACCAACAGGGGCCGGCGCTTGAAGCTTTCTTT	CASSYSNQQGPALEAFF
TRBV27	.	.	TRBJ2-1	TGTGCCAGCAGTTTTTACAGGGTAGATCCCTACAATGAGCAGTTCTTC	CASSFYRVDPYNEQFF
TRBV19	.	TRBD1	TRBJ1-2	TGTGCCAGTAGCCTTAAGGGGACAGGGGCCTACCGCTACACCTTC	CASSLKGTGAYRYTF
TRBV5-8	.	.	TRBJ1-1	TGTGCCAGCACCGGGCGGAGGGGTCGAACTGAAGCTTTCTTT	CASTGRRGRTEAFF
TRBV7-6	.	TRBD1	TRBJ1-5	TGTGCCAGCAGCTTACAACAGGGGCCCAATCAGCCCCAGCATTTT	CASSLQQGPNQPQHF
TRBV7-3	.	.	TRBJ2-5	TGTGCCAGCAGCTCACAGGGGAGGCAAGAGACCCAGTACTTC	CASSSQGRQETQYF
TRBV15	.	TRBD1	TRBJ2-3	TGTGCCACCAGCAAAAAGAGGGGGCCGGATACGCAGTATTTT	CATSKKRGPDTQYF
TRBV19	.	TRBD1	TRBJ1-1	TGTGCCAGTAGTATGACAGGGAGGAACACTGAAGCTTTCTTT	CASSMTGRNTEAFF
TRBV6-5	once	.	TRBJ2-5	TGTGCCAGCAGCGCGGGACAGCAAGAGACCCAGTACTTC	CASSAGQQETQYF
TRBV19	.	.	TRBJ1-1	TGTGCCAGTAGTATCCCAGGGGCGAACACTGAAGCTTTCTTT	CASSIPGANTEAFF
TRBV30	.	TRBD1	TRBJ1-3	TGTGCCTGGGATAGGCTTAGGACAGGGGGTCCAACCCACTCTGGAAACACCATATATTTT	CAWDRLRTGGPTHSGNTIYF
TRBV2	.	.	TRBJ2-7	TGTGCCGAACGACAGGACAGCTCCTACGAGCAGTACTTC	CAERQDSSYEQYF
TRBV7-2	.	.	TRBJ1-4	TGTGCCAGCAGCTCGGTACAGGGACCTAATGAAAAACTGTTTTTT	CASSSVQGPNEKLFF
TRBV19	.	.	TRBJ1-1	TGTGCCAGTAGTATAGACAGGCCCGCGAACACTGAAGCTTTCTTT	CASSIDRPANTEAFF
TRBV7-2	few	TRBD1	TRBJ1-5	TGTGCCAGCAGCCGGACAGGGGAGGGGGGCAATCAGCCCCAGCATTTT	CASSRTGEGGNQPQHF
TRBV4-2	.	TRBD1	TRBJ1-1	TGTGCCAGCAGCCAGGGACAGGTGGGGGACACTGAAGCTTTCTTT	CASSQGQVGDTEAFF
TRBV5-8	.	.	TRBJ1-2	TGTGCCAGCAGCTTCAGCGGGGGCGTACCAGAAGGCTACACCTTC	CASSFSGGVPEGYTF